This TCR beta chain is drawn from a study of glioma-infiltrating T cells after dendritic cell vaccination. Data came from immunoSEQ multiplex PCR; TCRdb stores just in-frame clones and leaves some out. The table includes over 55,000 clones, 65% to 90% detected once. General study results and limits: Survival was not directly related to TCR clonality in these patients.

Per germline, CDR1 MNHEY and CDR2 SVGAGI. V lost 2 bases and J lost 3; bases outside the gene matches: 7. CDR3 length: 15 amino acids. Of note for this clone: The antigen is unknown.

This clonotype was sampled from a human donor with glioblastoma. Sequencing used blood, obtained before dendritic cell vaccination. This rearrangement joins TRBV6-5 to TRBJ2-7, with 7 bases aligning to TRBD1. Written as DNA, the CDR3 is TGTGCCAGCAGTTACGGGACAGAATCCAACTACGAGCAGTACTTC. Protein product: CASSYGTESNYEQYF.